The clone carrying this T cell receptor beta chain was observed a single time. Its antigen remains unidentified. These data are taken from a study of OX40 agonist ivuxolimab in advanced cancers. As for the study in general: Patients undergoing dose escalation presented with hepatocellular carcinoma, melanoma, renal cell or head and neck cancer. A history of anti-PD-1, anti-PD-L1 or anti-CTLA-4 therapy was acceptable, and over 35% had some.

Germline V gene lookup returns CDR1 SGHTA and CDR2 FQGNSA. Between the trimmed V and J ends, which lost 1 base and 3 bases, there was a span of 9 bases. The CDR3 loop spans 15 amino acids. TCRdb's table, derived via immunoSEQ multiplex PCR, lists solely in-frame clones and lacks some. The data contain 30,000 to 40,000 clones, approximately 89% of them seen just once; the ten biggest clones take up 7% to 10%. Whole-study results and caveats: The study observed clonal expansion of CD4+ and CD8+ blood T cells by week 6 at 0.1 to 3.0 mg/kg.

The source of this sequence is an adult with an advanced solid tumor such as melanoma, head and neck, liver or kidney cancer. The chain is built from TRBV7-2 and TRBJ1-4; D unclear. This sample comprised CD4+ or CD8+ T cells sorted from blood, obtained in a trial of the OX40 agonist ivuxolimab. The CDR3: CASSLVVGSNEKLFF. CDR3 sequence (DNA): TGTGCCAGCAGCTTAGTAGTAGGTTCTAATGAAAAACTGTTTTTT.